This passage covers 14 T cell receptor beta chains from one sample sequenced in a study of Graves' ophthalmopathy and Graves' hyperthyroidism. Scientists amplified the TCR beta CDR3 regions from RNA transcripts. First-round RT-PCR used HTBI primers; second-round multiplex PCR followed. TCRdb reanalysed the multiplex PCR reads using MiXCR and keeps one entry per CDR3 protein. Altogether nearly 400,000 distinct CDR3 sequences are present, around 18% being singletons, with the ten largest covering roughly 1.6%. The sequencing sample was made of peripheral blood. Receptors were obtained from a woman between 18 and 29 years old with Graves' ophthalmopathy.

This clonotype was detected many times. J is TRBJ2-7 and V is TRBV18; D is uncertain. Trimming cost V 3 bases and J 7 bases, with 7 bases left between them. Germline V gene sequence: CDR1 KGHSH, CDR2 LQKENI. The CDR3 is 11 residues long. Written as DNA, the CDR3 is TGTGCCAGCTCACCCGCGGTTGAGCAGTACTTC. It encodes CASSPAVEQYF.

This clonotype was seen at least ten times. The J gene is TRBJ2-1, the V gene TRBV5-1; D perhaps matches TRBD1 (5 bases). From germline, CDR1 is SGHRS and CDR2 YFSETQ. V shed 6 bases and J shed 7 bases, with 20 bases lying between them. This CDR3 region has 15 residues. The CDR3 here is CASTQLAGKGNEQFF. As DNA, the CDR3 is TGCGCCAGCACCCAACTGGCAGGGAAAGGGAATGAGCAGTTCTTC.

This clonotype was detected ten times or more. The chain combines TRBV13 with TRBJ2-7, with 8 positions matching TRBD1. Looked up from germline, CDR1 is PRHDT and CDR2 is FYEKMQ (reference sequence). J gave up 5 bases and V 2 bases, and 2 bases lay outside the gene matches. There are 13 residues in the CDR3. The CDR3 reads CASSLQGAHEQYF. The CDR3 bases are TGTGCCAGCAGCTTACAGGGGGCACACGAGCAGTACTTC. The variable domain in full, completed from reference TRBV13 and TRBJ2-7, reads AAGVIQSPRHLIKEKRETATLKCYPIPRHDTVYWYQQGPGQDPQFLISFYEKMQSDKGSIPDRFSAQQFSDYHSELNMSSLELGDSALYFCASSLQGAHEQYFGPGTRLTVT.

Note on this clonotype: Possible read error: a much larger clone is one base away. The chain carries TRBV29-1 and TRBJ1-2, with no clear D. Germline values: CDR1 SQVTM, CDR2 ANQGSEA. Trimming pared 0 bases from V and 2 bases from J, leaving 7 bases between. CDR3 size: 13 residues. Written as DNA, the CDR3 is TGCAGCGTTGAAGACTGGGAGAACTATGGCTACACCTTC. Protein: CSVEDWENYGYTF.

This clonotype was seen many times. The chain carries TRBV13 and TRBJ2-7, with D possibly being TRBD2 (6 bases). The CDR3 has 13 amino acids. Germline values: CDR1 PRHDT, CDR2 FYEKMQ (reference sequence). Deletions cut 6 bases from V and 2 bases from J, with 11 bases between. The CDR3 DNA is TGTGCCAGCAGAGATGGGGGGACCTACGAGCAGTACTTC. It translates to CASRDGGTYEQYF.

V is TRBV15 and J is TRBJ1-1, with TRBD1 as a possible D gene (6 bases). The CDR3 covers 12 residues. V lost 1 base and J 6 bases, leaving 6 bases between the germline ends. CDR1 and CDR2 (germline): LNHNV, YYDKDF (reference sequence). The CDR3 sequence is CATSRGQAEAFF. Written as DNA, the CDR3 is TGTGCCACCAGCAGAGGACAGGCTGAAGCTTTCTTT. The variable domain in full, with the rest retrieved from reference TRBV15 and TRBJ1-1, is DAMVIQNPRYQVTQFGKPVTLSCSQTLNHNVMYWYQQKSSQAPKLLFHYYDKDFNNEADTPDNFQSRRPNTSFCFLDIRSPGLGDTAMYLCATSRGQAEAFFGQGTRLTVV.

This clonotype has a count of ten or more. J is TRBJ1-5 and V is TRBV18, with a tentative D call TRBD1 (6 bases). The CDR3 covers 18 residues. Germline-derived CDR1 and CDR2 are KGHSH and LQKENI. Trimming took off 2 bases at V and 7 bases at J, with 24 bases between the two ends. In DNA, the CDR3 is TGTGCCAGCTCACCAACCCCGGGACACGGAGCTTCCCTCCAGCCCCAGCATTTT. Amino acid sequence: CASSPTPGHGASLQPQHF. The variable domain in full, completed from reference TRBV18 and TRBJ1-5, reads NAGVMQNPRHLVRRRGQEARLRCSPMKGHSHVYWYRQLPEEGLKFMVYLQKENIIDESGMPKERFSAEFPKEGPSILRIQQVVRGDSAAYFCASSPTPGHGASLQPQHFGDGTRLSIL.

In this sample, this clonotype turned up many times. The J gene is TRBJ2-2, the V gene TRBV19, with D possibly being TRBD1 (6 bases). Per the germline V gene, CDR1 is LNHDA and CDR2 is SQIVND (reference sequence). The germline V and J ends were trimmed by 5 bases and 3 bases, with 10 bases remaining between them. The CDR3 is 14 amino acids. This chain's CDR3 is CASSPYRDTGELFF. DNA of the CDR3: TGTGCCAGTAGTCCCTACAGGGACACCGGGGAGCTGTTTTTT.

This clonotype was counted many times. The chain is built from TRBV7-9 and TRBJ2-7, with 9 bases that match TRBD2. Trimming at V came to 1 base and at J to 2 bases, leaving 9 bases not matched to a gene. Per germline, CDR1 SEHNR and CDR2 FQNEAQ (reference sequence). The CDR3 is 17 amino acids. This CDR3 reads CASSLEPPSGIAYEQYF. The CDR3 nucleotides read TGTGCCAGCAGCTTAGAACCCCCTAGCGGGATTGCCTACGAGCAGTACTTC.

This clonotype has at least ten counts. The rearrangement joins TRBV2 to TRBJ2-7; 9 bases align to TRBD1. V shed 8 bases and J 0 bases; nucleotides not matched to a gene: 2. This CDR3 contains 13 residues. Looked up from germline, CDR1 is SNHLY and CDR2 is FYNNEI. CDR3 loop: CASGDRDSYEQYF. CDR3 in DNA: TGTGCCAGCGGGGACAGGGACTCCTACGAGCAGTACTTC.

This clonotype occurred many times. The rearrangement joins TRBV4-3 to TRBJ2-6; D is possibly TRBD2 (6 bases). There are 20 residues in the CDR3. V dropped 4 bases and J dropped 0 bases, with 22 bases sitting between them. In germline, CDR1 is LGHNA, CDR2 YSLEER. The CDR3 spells CASSRPGGPQELSGANVLTF. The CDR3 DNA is TGCGCCAGCAGCCGTCCCGGGGGTCCCCAAGAACTCTCTGGGGCCAACGTCCTGACTTTC.

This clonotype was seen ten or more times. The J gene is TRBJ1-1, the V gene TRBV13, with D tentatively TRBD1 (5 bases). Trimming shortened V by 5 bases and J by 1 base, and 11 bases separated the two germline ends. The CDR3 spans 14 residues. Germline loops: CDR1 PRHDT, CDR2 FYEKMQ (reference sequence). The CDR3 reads CASSTMGGNTEAFF. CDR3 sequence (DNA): TGTGCCAGCAGCACGATGGGGGGGAACACTGAAGCTTTCTTT. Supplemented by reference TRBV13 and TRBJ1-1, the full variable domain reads AAGVIQSPRHLIKEKRETATLKCYPIPRHDTVYWYQQGPGQDPQFLISFYEKMQSDKGSIPDRFSAQQFSDYHSELNMSSLELGDSALYFCASSTMGGNTEAFFGQGTRLTVV.

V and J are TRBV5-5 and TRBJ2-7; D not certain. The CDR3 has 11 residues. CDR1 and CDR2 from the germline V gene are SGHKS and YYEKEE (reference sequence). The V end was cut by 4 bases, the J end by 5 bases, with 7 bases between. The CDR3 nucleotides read TGTGCCAGCAGCGGTTTGAACGAGCAGTACTTC. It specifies CASSGLNEQYF.

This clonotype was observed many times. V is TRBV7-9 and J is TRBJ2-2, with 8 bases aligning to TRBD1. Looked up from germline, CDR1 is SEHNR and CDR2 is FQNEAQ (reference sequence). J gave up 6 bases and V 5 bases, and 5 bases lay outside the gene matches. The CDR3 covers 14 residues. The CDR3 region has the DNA TGTGCCAGCAGCGACAGGGGTCTCGCCGGGGAGCTGTTTTTT. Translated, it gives CASSDRGLAGELFF.